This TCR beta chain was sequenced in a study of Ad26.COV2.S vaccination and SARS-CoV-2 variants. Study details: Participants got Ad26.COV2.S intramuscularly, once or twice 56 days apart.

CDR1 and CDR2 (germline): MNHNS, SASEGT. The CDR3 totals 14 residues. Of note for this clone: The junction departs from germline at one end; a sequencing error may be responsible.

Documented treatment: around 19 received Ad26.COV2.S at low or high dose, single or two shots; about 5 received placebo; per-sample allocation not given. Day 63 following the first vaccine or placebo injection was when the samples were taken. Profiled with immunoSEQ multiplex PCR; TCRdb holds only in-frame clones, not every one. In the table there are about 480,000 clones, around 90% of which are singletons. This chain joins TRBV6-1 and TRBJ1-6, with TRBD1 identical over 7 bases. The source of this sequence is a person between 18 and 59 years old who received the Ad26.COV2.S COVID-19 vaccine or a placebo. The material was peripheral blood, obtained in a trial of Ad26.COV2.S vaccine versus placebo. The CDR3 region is CASREAGGNSPLHF. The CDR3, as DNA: TGTGCCAGCAGGGAAGCAGGGGGGAATTCACCCCTCCACTTT.